What follows is one TCR beta chain and its context. The clone's antigen remains unknown. Nothing much larger sits one base from this clone, and base qualities are not available. This entry belongs to a study of patients and donors after allogeneic stem cell transplantation (dated by TCRdb to 2018 to 2021). The library was prepared using RT-PCR. Reads for this sample came from a NextSeq 550. In TCRdb, the public reads were trimmed at Q25 with fastp and aligned with MiXCR, with productive beta chains retained. CDR3 protein duplicates are merged, each entry listing the most common genes and DNA. This sample lists 30,000 to 40,000 distinct CDR3 sequences; roughly 38% were detected once. The ten largest make up around 76% of the sample. The CDR1 and CDR2 encoded by the germline V gene are KGHDR and SFDVKD. The CDR3, from cysteine to phenylalanine, totals 14 residues. Here the CDR3 DNA is all that survives: 42 bases in frame from base 1. Germline trimming: 7 bases from V, 4 bases from J; junction bases outside gene matches: 3.

The sequence was collected from a human donor who was either an allogeneic HSCT recipient or a stem cell or donor lymphocyte infusion donor (not recorded which). It is not recorded whose cells these are; they may come from a transplant donor. The receptor chain draws on TRBV24-1 and TRBJ2-1; 10 bases in between match TRBD2. Sequencing was performed on blood, either unsorted or a sorted T cell fraction (not recorded which). The CDR3 here reads CATRASGSYNEQFF. The bases read TGTGCCACCAGAGCTAGCGGGAGTTACAATGAGCAGTTCTTC.